This T cell receptor (beta chain) was recorded in a study of cytomegalovirus exposure and HLA in healthy donors. The germline CDR1 and CDR2 sequences are SGDLS and YYNGEE. The CDR3 contains 14 residues. The germline V and J ends were trimmed by 7 bases and 5 bases, with 18 bases remaining between them. PCR used 60 Vbeta primers and 13 Jbeta primers. TCRdb's table, derived via immunoSEQ multiplex PCR, lists solely in-frame clones and lacks some. The repertoire holds over 55,000 clones, with around 80% as singletons. Study-level points and caveats: The study labeled 164 TCR beta chains cytomegalovirus-associated. The later analysis indicated that the majority of CMV-associated TCR beta chains appeared HLA-restricted. Follow-up analysis later connected one missense variant in DCLRE1C with trimming of TCR beta V- and J-genes. Later analysis found that TCR beta chains associated with HLA were more clonally expanded than other, equally common chains.

About this clone itself: Antigen specificity is unknown.

Sequences were obtained from PBMCs. The clonotype comes from a woman aged 25 to 39 in good health and CMV-seronegative. The V and J genes are TRBV9 and TRBJ1-1; D remains ambiguous. CDR3 residues: CASGDPGMRTEAFF. The CDR3 DNA is TGTGCCAGCGGCGACCCCGGGATGAGGACTGAAGCTTTCTTT.